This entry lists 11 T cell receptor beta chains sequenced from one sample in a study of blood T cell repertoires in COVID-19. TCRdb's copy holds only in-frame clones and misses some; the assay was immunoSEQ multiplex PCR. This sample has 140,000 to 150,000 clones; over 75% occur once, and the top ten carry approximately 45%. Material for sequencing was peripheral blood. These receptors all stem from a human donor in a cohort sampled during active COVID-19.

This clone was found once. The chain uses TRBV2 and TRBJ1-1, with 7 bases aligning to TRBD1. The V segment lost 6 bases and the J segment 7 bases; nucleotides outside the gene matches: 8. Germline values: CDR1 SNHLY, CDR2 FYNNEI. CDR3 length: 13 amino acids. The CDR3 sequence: CASSRNRGVEAFF. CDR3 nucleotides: TGTGCCAGCAGCAGGAACAGGGGAGTTGAAGCTTTCTTT.

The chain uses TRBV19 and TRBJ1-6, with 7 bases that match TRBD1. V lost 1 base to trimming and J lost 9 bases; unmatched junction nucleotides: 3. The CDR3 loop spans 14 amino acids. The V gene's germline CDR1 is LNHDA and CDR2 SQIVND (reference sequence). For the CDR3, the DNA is TGTGCCAGTAGTATAGGACAGGGAGCTTCACCCCTCCACTTT. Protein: CASSIGQGASPLHF.

CDR3 coding DNA: TGCGCCAGCAGGCTCCCCGGGGAGGAGACCCAGTACTTC. This sequence encodes CASRLPGEETQYF. V is TRBV5-1 and J is TRBJ2-5, with D perhaps TRBD2 (5 bases). V lost 5 bases to trimming and J lost 5 bases, with 13 bases between them. Germline CDR1 SGHRS, CDR2 YFSETQ. This CDR3 has 13 amino acids.

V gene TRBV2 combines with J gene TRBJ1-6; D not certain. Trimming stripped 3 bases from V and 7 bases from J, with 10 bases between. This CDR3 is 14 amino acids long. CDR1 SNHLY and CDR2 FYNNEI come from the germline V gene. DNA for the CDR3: TGTGCCAGCAGTGATAGGAGCGAAAATTCACCCCTCCACTTT. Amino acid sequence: CASSDRSENSPLHF. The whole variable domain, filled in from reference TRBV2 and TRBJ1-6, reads EPEVTQTPSHQVTQMGQEVILRCVPISNHLYFYWYRQILGQKVEFLVSFYNNEISEKSEIFDDQFSVERPDGSNFTLKIRSTKLEDSAMYFCASSDRSENSPLHFGNGTRLTVT.

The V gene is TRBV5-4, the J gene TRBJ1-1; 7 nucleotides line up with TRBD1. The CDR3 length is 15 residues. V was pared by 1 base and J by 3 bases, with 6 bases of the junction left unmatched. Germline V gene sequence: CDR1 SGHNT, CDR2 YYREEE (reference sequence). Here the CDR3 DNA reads TGTGCCAGCAGCTTGCGGAGGGGGCGCGACACTGAAGCTTTCTTT. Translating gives CASSLRRGRDTEAFF.

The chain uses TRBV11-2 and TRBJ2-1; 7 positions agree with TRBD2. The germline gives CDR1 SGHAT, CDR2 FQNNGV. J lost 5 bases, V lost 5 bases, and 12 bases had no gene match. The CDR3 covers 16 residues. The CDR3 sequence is CASSAWTRRDNNEQFF. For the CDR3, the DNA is TGTGCCAGCAGCGCCTGGACTAGGCGGGATAACAATGAGCAGTTCTTC. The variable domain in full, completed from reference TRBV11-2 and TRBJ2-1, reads EAGVAQSPRYKIIEKRQSVAFWCNPISGHATLYWYQQILGQGPKLLIQFQNNGVVDDSQLPKDRFSAERLKGVDSTLKIQPAKLEDSAVYLCASSAWTRRDNNEQFFGPGTRLTVL.

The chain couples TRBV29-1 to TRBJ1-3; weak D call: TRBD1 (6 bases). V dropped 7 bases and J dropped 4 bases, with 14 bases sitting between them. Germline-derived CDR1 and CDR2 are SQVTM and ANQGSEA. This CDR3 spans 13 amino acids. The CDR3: CSARGAGGNTIYF. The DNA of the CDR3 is TGCAGCGCCCGGGGGGCCGGAGGAAACACCATATATTTT.

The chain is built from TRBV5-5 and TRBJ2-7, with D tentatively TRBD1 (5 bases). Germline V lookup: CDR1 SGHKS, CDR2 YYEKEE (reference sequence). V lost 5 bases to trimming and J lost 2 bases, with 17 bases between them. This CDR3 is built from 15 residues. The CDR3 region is CASRLGSQAAYEQYF. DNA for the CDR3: TGTGCCAGCAGGCTGGGATCACAGGCGGCCTACGAGCAGTACTTC.

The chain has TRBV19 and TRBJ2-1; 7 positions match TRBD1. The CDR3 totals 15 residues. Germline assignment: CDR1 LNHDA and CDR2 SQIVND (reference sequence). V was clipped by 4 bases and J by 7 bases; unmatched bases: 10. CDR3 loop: CASSTGQVLGNEQFF. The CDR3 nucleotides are TGTGCCAGTAGTACCGGACAGGTCTTAGGGAATGAGCAGTTCTTC.

The CDR3 loop is CASRTDAYEQYF. The CDR3 DNA reads TGCGCCAGCAGGACAGATGCCTACGAGCAGTACTTC. The gene calls are TRBV5-1 and TRBJ2-7, with D possibly matching TRBD1 (5 bases). The CDR3 length is 12 residues. The germline V gene encodes CDR1 SGHRS and CDR2 YFSETQ. Trimming stripped 5 bases from V and 2 bases from J, with 8 bases between.

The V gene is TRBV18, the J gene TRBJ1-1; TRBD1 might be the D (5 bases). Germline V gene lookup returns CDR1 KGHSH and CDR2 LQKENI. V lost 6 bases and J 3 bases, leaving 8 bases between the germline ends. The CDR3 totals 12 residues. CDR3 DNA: TGTGCCAGCTCCGACAGATACACTGAAGCTTTCTTT. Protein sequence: CASSDRYTEAFF.